Listed here is a single T cell receptor (beta chain). The data originate from a study of control samples from healthy donors and cancer patients. Using immunoSEQ multiplex PCR, the repertoire was profiled, and TCRdb retains in-frame clones only, with some absent. The repertoire includes more than 95,000 clones, approximately 90% of them detected once, and 2.3% sits in the top ten. The clonotype originates from a woman in her 70s in good health. The sample consisted of blood.

The CDR3 sequence: CAAGPGGLNGELFF. DNA for the CDR3: TGCGCCGCCGGGCCGGGGGGGCTGAACGGGGAGCTGTTTTTT. The rearrangement uses TRBV10-2 and TRBJ2-2, with 8 bases fitting TRBD2. Germline trimming cut 11 bases from V and 7 bases from J; bases unmatched to any gene: 12. The CDR3 has 14 amino acids. The germline gives CDR1 WSHSY, CDR2 SAAADI.